These T cell receptor beta chains were read from a single sample in a study of T cell changes during pregnancy in multiple sclerosis. TCRdb keeps only in-frame clones here, not all; method: immunoSEQ multiplex PCR. The sample yields approximately 120,000 clones, about 96% seen once. Sequencing used peripheral blood, obtained after pregnancy. The receptors shown here come from a female donor with multiple sclerosis, enrolled in a pregnancy study. Both conserved end residues are trimmed from each CDR3.

v_call: TRBV6-1
j_call: TRBJ2-1
cdr3_aa: ASSYFGDNEQF

v_call: TRBV20-1
j_call: TRBJ2-7
cdr3_aa: SVGQGYEQY

v_call: TRBV7-2
j_call: TRBJ2-2
cdr3_aa: ASSFSPAAGELF

v_call: TRBV6-5
j_call: TRBJ1-4
cdr3_aa: ASGSGNNEKLF

v_call: TRBV29-1
j_call: TRBJ2-7
cdr3_aa: SVERQDRGSYEQY

v_call: TRBV21-1
j_call: TRBJ2-7
cdr3_aa: ASSNLNEQY

v_call: TRBV15
j_call: TRBJ1-5
cdr3_aa: ATSRARGSPGLEPQH

v_call: TRBV27
j_call: TRBJ2-7
cdr3_aa: ASSPTPGQIYEQY

v_call: TRBV6-5
j_call: TRBJ2-3
cdr3_aa: ASSIRQATDTQY

v_call: TRBV28
j_call: TRBJ2-5
cdr3_aa: ASSWGLAGQETQY

v_call: TRBV28
j_call: TRBJ2-7
cdr3_aa: ASSLRGISYEQY

v_call: TRBV25-1
j_call: TRBJ1-4
cdr3_aa: ASSAQGRLEKLF

v_call: TRBV21-1
j_call: TRBJ2-1
cdr3_aa: ASSKAPPSLVVEQF

v_call: TRBV19
j_call: TRBJ2-1
cdr3_aa: ASSILREGLPMLSSYNEQF

v_call: TRBV5-4
j_call: TRBJ1-1
cdr3_aa: ASSWTLSRSEAF

v_call: TRBV7-8
j_call: TRBJ1-2
cdr3_aa: ASSRGQGVGYT

v_call: TRBV7-8
j_call: TRBJ2-5
cdr3_aa: ASSPRTGRETQY

v_call: TRBV5-5
j_call: TRBJ2-3
cdr3_aa: ASSAPGLADPFSTDTQY

v_call: TRBV2
j_call: TRBJ1-2
cdr3_aa: ASSDQPGQLFYGYT

v_call: TRBV5-1
j_call: TRBJ1-5
cdr3_aa: ASSPGQSNQPQH

v_call: TRBV6-6
j_call: TRBJ2-5
cdr3_aa: ASSLSGPLY

v_call: TRBV18
j_call: TRBJ1-3
cdr3_aa: ASSPLLLRVGSGNTIY

v_call: TRBV28
j_call: TRBJ1-5
cdr3_aa: ASSQGMGNQPQH

v_call: TRBV19
j_call: TRBJ2-1
cdr3_aa: ASKRGPNEQF

v_call: TRBV7-2
j_call: TRBJ2-7
cdr3_aa: ASSLATRYEQY

v_call: TRBV7-2
j_call: TRBJ2-2
cdr3_aa: ASWRDTGELF

v_call: TRBV2
j_call: TRBJ2-7
cdr3_aa: ASSRDRRSRDEQY

v_call: TRBV4-3
j_call: TRBJ2-7
cdr3_aa: ASSLRDRVHEQY

v_call: TRBV10-3
j_call: TRBJ1-4
cdr3_aa: AISPTLQGGSGEKLF

v_call: TRBV29-1
j_call: TRBJ1-2
cdr3_aa: SVPGQGANYGYT

v_call: TRBV5-1
j_call: TRBJ2-1
cdr3_aa: ASSTGSGRAPYNEQF

v_call: TRBV5-1
j_call: TRBJ2-1
cdr3_aa: ASSSSGRAVSYNEQF

v_call: TRBV4-1
j_call: TRBJ1-6
cdr3_aa: ASSPLDRGKNSPLH

v_call: TRBV30
j_call: TRBJ1-5
cdr3_aa: AWSSGRDQPQH

v_call: TRBV11-2
j_call: TRBJ2-7
cdr3_aa: ASSLIAGQPISYEQY

v_call: TRBV5-6
j_call: TRBJ1-2
cdr3_aa: AQVACGYT

v_call: TRBV6-1
j_call: TRBJ1-1
cdr3_aa: ASSPTGRTEAF

v_call: TRBV25-1
j_call: TRBJ2-7
cdr3_aa: ARSRRTSGNPYEQY

v_call: TRBV30
j_call: TRBJ2-5
cdr3_aa: AWSVKPPFWDRVSQETQY

v_call: TRBV5-6
j_call: TRBJ1-1
cdr3_aa: ASGLVWGEQDTEAF

v_call: TRBV27
j_call: TRBJ2-1
cdr3_aa: ASLGQPTRGGYNEQF

v_call: TRBV7-3
j_call: TRBJ1-1
cdr3_aa: ASSLTGGSEAF

v_call: TRBV4-1
j_call: TRBJ1-1
cdr3_aa: ASSSPTGRGEAF

v_call: TRBV7-9
j_call: TRBJ2-2
cdr3_aa: ASSFFQGTEPNTGELF

v_call: TRBV5-1
j_call: TRBJ2-2
cdr3_aa: ASSPEGETGELF

v_call: TRBV28
j_call: TRBJ2-1
cdr3_aa: ASSLYNEQF

v_call: TRBV28
j_call: TRBJ2-3
cdr3_aa: ASSLTSGRASYTQY

v_call: TRBV28
j_call: TRBJ1-1
cdr3_aa: ASSPGTENTEAF

v_call: TRBV28
j_call: TRBJ2-7
cdr3_aa: ASRDFSSYEQY

v_call: TRBV11-2
j_call: TRBJ2-1
cdr3_aa: ASSLAGMGGEQF

v_call: TRBV5-1
j_call: TRBJ2-7
cdr3_aa: ASSLNPGQASEQY

v_call: TRBV10-3
j_call: TRBJ1-2
cdr3_aa: AISESVGGASGYT

v_call: TRBV19
j_call: TRBJ2-1
cdr3_aa: ASSIDSGAGVSYNEQF

v_call: TRBV14
j_call: TRBJ1-4
cdr3_aa: ASSPGSPFNEKLF

v_call: TRBV19
j_call: TRBJ2-7
cdr3_aa: ASSMLAGAVYEQY

v_call: TRBV6-1
j_call: TRBJ1-1
cdr3_aa: ASSDMGARYTEAF

v_call: TRBV13
j_call: TRBJ1-3
cdr3_aa: ASSLRQTGNTIY

v_call: TRBV9
j_call: TRBJ1-2
cdr3_aa: ASSVDQGDYGYT

v_call: TRBV29-1
j_call: TRBJ2-7
cdr3_aa: SVAGMNEQY

v_call: TRBV6-5
j_call: TRBJ2-1
cdr3_aa: ASSRAGLEMKQF